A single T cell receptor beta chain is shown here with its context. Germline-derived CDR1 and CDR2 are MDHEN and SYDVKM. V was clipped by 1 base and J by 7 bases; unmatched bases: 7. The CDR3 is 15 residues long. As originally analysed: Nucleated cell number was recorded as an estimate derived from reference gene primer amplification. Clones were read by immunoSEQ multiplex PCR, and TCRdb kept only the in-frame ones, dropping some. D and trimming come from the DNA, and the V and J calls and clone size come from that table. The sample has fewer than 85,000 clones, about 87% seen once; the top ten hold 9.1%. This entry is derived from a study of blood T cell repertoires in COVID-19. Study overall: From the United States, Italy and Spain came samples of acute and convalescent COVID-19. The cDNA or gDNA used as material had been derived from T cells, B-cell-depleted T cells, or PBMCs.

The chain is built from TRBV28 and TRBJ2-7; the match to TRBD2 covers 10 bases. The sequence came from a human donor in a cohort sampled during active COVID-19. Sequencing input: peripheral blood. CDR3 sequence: CASSLSAGGPWEQYF. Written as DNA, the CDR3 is TGTGCCAGCAGTTTATCAGCGGGAGGGCCGTGGGAGCAGTACTTC. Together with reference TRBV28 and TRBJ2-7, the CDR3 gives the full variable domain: DVKVTQSSRYLVKRTGEKVFLECVQDMDHENMFWYRQDPGLGLRLIYFSYDVKMKEKGDIPEGYSVSREKKERFSLILESASTNQTSMYLCASSLSAGGPWEQYFGPGTRLTVT.